A single T cell receptor beta chain is shown here with its context. Antigen: not known. It was CD45RO-negative cells, positively selected for CCR7, that made up naive CD8 cells, with terminally differentiated effector memory CD45RA+ cells excluded. Participating donors were healthy, HIV-negative adults free of recent acute infections or vaccinations. The table came from immunoSEQ multiplex PCR; TCRdb's copy has only in-frame clones and leaves some out. The sample lists some 580,000 clones; 98% were seen once. This sample was taken from a study of shared clonotypes between healthy human individuals. General observations from the study: Deeper or shallower sequencing was expected to change how clonotypes are shared among donors.

The germline V and J ends were trimmed by 6 bases and 3 bases, with 14 bases remaining between them. Germline V CDR1 and CDR2: MNHNS, SASEGT. The CDR3 runs to 15 residues. The sample taken for sequencing was naive CD8+ T cells sorted from blood. The V gene is TRBV6-1, the J gene TRBJ2-2; TRBD1 is a possible D gene (6 bases). The TCR sequence derives from a man aged 25 to 40 in good health. CDR3 sequence (DNA): TGTGCCAGCAGAGGAACAGGGAAGCACACCGGGGAGCTGTTTTTT. Its protein product is CASRGTGKHTGELFF.